These 10 T cell receptor beta chains came from one sample sequenced in a study of read filtering for tumor transcriptome and immune sequencing. The library was built from roughly 400 ng RNA with molecular barcoded adaptors for alpha/delta and beta/gamma chains. TCRdb recomputed calls from the reads with MiXCR, one row per CDR3 protein. The sample lists some 62,000 distinct CDR3 sequences, more than 11% occurring once. Sequencing was done on a sample of a population of CD138-negative cells sorted from bone marrow. Source of these receptors: a donor aged 40 or older with multiple myeloma.

Only a few counts were recorded for this clonotype. The rearrangement uses TRBV6-1 and TRBJ2-7; no clear D. The CDR3 runs to 9 residues. Trimming left V 8 bases short and J 1 base short, with 0 bases between. In germline, CDR1 is MNHNS, CDR2 SASEGT. CDR3 nucleotides: TGTGCCAGCTCCTACGAGCAGTACTTC. This sequence encodes CASSYEQYF.

The chain employs TRBV12-3 or TRBV12-4 and TRBJ2-1; D unclear. V lost 1 base and J lost 7, with 11 bases in between. This CDR3 is 14 amino acids long. Here the CDR3 DNA reads TGTGCCAGCAGTTTAGGACCAGCCGGGAATGAGCAGTTCTTC. It codes for CASSLGPAGNEQFF.

By share, this clonotype counts as medium-sized. This chain uses TRBV28 with TRBJ1-2; TRBD1 aligns across 10 bases. Germline CDR1 is MDHEN and CDR2 is SYDVKM. V lost 10 bases, J lost 8 bases, and 13 bases stayed unmatched. The CDR3 spans 14 residues. CDR3 sequence: CATPSPDRGKGYTF. CDR3 nucleotide sequence: TGTGCCACCCCCTCGCCGGACAGGGGGAAGGGCTACACCTTC.

This clonotype was counted at least ten times. This rearrangement joins TRBV7-2 to TRBJ2-7; the match to TRBD2 covers 10 bases. Trimming cost V 0 bases and J 5 bases; bases outside gene matches: 4. The CDR3 is 15 residues long. CDR1 is SGHTA and CDR2 is FQGNSA in the germline V gene. Here the CDR3 reads CASSLAGLAHHEQYF. As DNA, the CDR3 is TGTGCCAGCAGCTTAGCGGGACTAGCGCACCACGAGCAGTACTTC.

This clonotype occurred a few times. The rearrangement links TRBV12-3 or TRBV12-4 to TRBJ1-3, with TRBD1 as a possible D gene (6 bases). V lost 3 bases to trimming and J lost 2 bases, with 11 bases between them. The CDR3 consists of 15 residues. DNA for the CDR3: TGTGCCAGCAGTTTTGGACAGCTAGCTGGAAACACCATATATTTT. Translation: CASSFGQLAGNTIYF.

V gene TRBV7-8 combines with J gene TRBJ1-5; D is ambiguous. The CDR3 loop spans 14 amino acids. Germline V gene sequence: CDR1 SGHVS, CDR2 FQNEAQ. V was trimmed by 0 bases and J by 4 bases, leaving 7 bases between them. The CDR3 region has the DNA TGTGCCAGCAGCTTAGCAGGGAATAATCAGCCCCAGCATTTT. It codes for CASSLAGNNQPQHF. The full variable domain, completed using reference TRBV7-8 and TRBJ1-5, is GAGVSQSPRYKVAKRGQDVALRCDPISGHVSLFWYQQALGQGPEFLTYFQNEAQLDKSGLPSDRFFAERPEGSVSTLKIQRTQQEDSAVYLCASSLAGNNQPQHFGDGTRLSIL.

This clonotype has more than one count but fewer than ten. This may be a read error, as it is one base from a much larger clone. The genes are TRBV6-1 and TRBJ2-3; TRBD2 is a possible D gene (5 bases). The V gene lost 4 bases and the J gene lost 6 bases, with 17 bases spanning the gap. The CDR3 consists of 15 residues. The germline V gene has CDR1 MNHNS and CDR2 SASEGT. The CDR3 sequence: CASSGDRGVWDTQYF. CDR3 coding DNA: TGTGCCAGCAGTGGAGATCGGGGAGTGTGGGATACGCAGTATTTT.

This clonotype was seen at least ten times. The genes are TRBV5-1 and TRBJ2-7; D gene ambiguous. The germline CDR1 and CDR2 sequences are SGHRS and YFSETQ. V dropped 5 bases and J dropped 7 bases, with 16 bases sitting between them. The CDR3 covers 13 residues. CDR3 DNA: TGCGCCAGCAGTACGGGTTGGGGTGGAGAGCAGTACTTC. It codes for CASSTGWGGEQYF. The full variable domain, rest sourced from reference TRBV5-1 and TRBJ2-7, is KAGVTQTPRYLIKTRGQQVTLSCSPISGHRSVSWYQQTPGQGLQFLFEYFSETQRNKGNFPGRFSGRQFSNSRSEMNVSTLELGDSALYLCASSTGWGGEQYFGPGTRLTVT.

This clonotype has at least ten counts. The rearrangement uses TRBV5-6 and TRBJ1-2, with 12 bases matching TRBD1. Trimming at V came to 2 bases and at J to 7 bases, leaving 3 bases not matched to a gene. This CDR3 contains 14 residues. Germline CDR1 is SGHDT and CDR2 is YYEEEE. CDR3 in amino acids: CASSFGTGGGGYTF. The DNA of the CDR3 is TGTGCCAGCAGCTTTGGGACAGGGGGCGGTGGCTACACCTTC.

This clonotype was seen repeatedly, ten times or more. This rearrangement joins TRBV29-1 to TRBJ2-1; D is ambiguous. Trimming pared 3 bases from V and 6 bases from J, leaving 12 bases between. CDR1 is SQVTM, CDR2 ANQGSEA, per germline. CDR3 length: 13 residues. CDR3 residues: CSVDKTASNEQFF. The CDR3 DNA sequence: TGCAGCGTTGATAAAACAGCGAGCAATGAGCAGTTCTTC.